These 25 T cell receptor beta chains share one sample of origin, sequenced in a study of shared clonotypes between healthy human individuals. Generated by immunoSEQ multiplex PCR, the TCRdb table keeps only in-frame clones and is missing some. The sample shows fewer than 1.6 million clones, 98% of them seen only once. Sequencing was carried out using naive CD4+ T cells sorted from blood. Subset defined: CD45RA+ positively selected. All receptors derive from a man aged 25 to 40 in good health.

The V gene is TRBV5-1, the J gene TRBJ1-1; 7 nucleotides line up with TRBD1. The CDR3 is made up of 13 amino acids. Germline lookup yields CDR1 SGHRS and CDR2 YFSETQ. Losses at the gene ends were 3 bases for V and 5 bases for J; bases not matched to a gene: 4. The CDR3 region has the DNA TGCGCCAGCAGCTCGACAGGGCAAACTGAAGCTTTCTTT. This translates into CASSSTGQTEAFF. The whole variable domain, filled in from reference TRBV5-1 and TRBJ1-1, reads KAGVTQTPRYLIKTRGQQVTLSCSPISGHRSVSWYQQTPGQGLQFLFEYFSETQRNKGNFPGRFSGRQFSNSRSEMNVSTLELGDSALYLCASSSTGQTEAFFGQGTRLTVV.

The rearrangement joins TRBV19 to TRBJ2-2; D is perhaps TRBD2 (6 bases). V lost 1 base and J 2 bases, leaving 14 bases between the germline ends. The CDR3 contains 17 residues. CDR1 is LNHDA and CDR2 is SQIVND in the germline V gene (reference sequence). The CDR3 region has the DNA TGTGCCAGTAGTATAGCGGGGCTAGGGACTAACACCGGGGAGCTGTTTTTT. Protein sequence: CASSIAGLGTNTGELFF.

This chain joins TRBV23-1 and TRBJ1-5; no clear D gene. TRBV23-1 has ORF status, its function being uncertain. V gave up 3 bases and J gave up 0 bases, with 24 bases separating them. The CDR3 covers 20 residues. CDR3 coding DNA: TGCGCCAGCAGTCACGACCGGGAACACCTAATGATGGGTAGCAATCAGCCCCAGCATTTT. This encodes CASSHDREHLMMGSNQPQHF.

V and J are TRBV7-4 and TRBJ2-1; 11 positions match TRBD2. CDR3 length equals 18 residues. V lost 1 base and J lost 2; bases outside the gene matches: 7. CDR1 and CDR2 (germline): SGHVT, SQSDAQ. This chain's CDR3 is CASSLEGTSGTTYNEQFF. CDR3 nucleotides: TGTGCCAGCAGCTTAGAGGGGACTAGCGGAACTACCTACAATGAGCAGTTCTTC.

This rearrangement joins TRBV7-2 to TRBJ2-7; 7 bases align to TRBD2. Germline lookup yields CDR1 SGHTA and CDR2 FQGNSA. V was clipped by 5 bases and J by 3 bases; unmatched bases: 7. CDR3 size: 14 residues. CDR3 in DNA: TGTGCCAGCAGCCCGACTAGCAGTCGCTACGAGCAGTACTTC. This gives the protein CASSPTSSRYEQYF.

In DNA, the CDR3 is TGTGCCAGCAACTTAGGAAAGCCTAATGAAAAACTGTTTTTT. It translates to CASNLGKPNEKLFF. The V call is TRBV6-6, the J call TRBJ1-4, with D hard to call. Per the germline V gene, CDR1 is MNHNY and CDR2 is SVGAGI (reference sequence). The CDR3 extends over 14 amino acids. Trimming removed 7 bases at V and 3 bases at J, with 12 bases between.

The V call is TRBV5-4, the J call TRBJ2-5, with a weak D call TRBD2 (5 bases). Per germline, CDR1 SGHNT and CDR2 YYREEE (reference sequence). The length of the CDR3 is 15 residues. V was pared by 2 bases and J by 3 bases, with 14 bases between. CDR3 protein: CASSLTGMGKETQYF. CDR3 coding DNA: TGTGCCAGCAGCTTAACGGGAATGGGCAAAGAGACCCAGTACTTC.

The CDR3 nucleotides read TGTGCCAGCAGCCGGACTAGCGGCTTGAACATTCAGTACTTC. It specifies CASSRTSGLNIQYF. V usage is TRBV5-4 and J usage is TRBJ2-4; 10 nucleotides align to TRBD2. Per the germline V gene, CDR1 is SGHNT and CDR2 is YYREEE (reference sequence). V lost 4 bases, J lost 7 bases, and 5 bases stayed unmatched. This CDR3 is 14 amino acids long.

The CDR3 nucleotides are TGCAGCGTTGTGGGAGGTGGGGAGACCCAGTACTTC. This translates into CSVVGGGETQYF. The V call is TRBV29-1, the J call TRBJ2-5, with D perhaps TRBD2 (6 bases). The V and J ends lost 4 bases and 5 bases respectively, with 11 bases between them. Germline assignment: CDR1 SQVTM and CDR2 ANQGSEA. The length of the CDR3 is 12 residues.

The rearrangement links TRBV19 to TRBJ2-7; tentatively, D is TRBD1 (6 bases). Looked up from germline, CDR1 is LNHDA and CDR2 is SQIVND (reference sequence). Trimming removed 6 bases at V and 3 bases at J, with 12 bases between. The CDR3 covers 13 residues. Written as DNA, the CDR3 is TGTGCCAGTAGAAAGAACAGGGACTACGAGCAGTACTTC. Amino acids: CASRKNRDYEQYF. The variable domain in full, completed from reference TRBV19 and TRBJ2-7, reads DGGITQSPKYLFRKEGQNVTLSCEQNLNHDAMYWYRQDPGQGLRLIYYSQIVNDFQKGDIAEGYSVSREKKESFPLTVTSAQKNPTAFYLCASRKNRDYEQYFGPGTRLTVT.

This clone appeared once. The V call is TRBV5-4, the J call TRBJ2-7; 8 bases are shared with TRBD1. The CDR3 covers 14 residues. Losses at the gene ends were 4 bases for V and 2 bases for J; bases not matched to a gene: 5. CDR1 and CDR2 (germline): SGHNT, YYREEE (reference sequence). The CDR3 reads CASSPGQATYEQYF. In nucleotides, the CDR3 is TGTGCCAGCAGCCCGGGACAGGCTACCTACGAGCAGTACTTC.

This sequence joins TRBV5-6 and TRBJ2-6; D perhaps matches TRBD2 (6 bases). Trimming pared 7 bases from V and 4 bases from J, leaving 18 bases between. Germline-derived CDR1 and CDR2 are SGHDT and YYEEEE. This CDR3 contains 16 residues. Here the CDR3 DNA reads TGTGCCAGCCCTCTGATTTGCGGGGTCGGGGCCAACGTCCTGACTTTC. Its translation is CASPLICGVGANVLTF. Full variable domain (missing parts from reference TRBV5-6 and TRBJ2-6): DAGVTQSPTHLIKTRGQQVTLRCSPKSGHDTVSWYQQALGQGPQFIFQYYEEEERQRGNFPDRFSGHQFPNYSSELNVNALLLGDSALYLCASPLICGVGANVLTFGAGSRLTVL.

The chain combines TRBV2 with TRBJ2-1; TRBD2 is a possible D gene (5 bases). The V end was cut by 4 bases, the J end by 7 bases, with 8 bases between. This CDR3 has 12 amino acids. The germline CDR1 and CDR2 sequences are SNHLY and FYNNEI. The CDR3 is CASSAQRNEQFF. In DNA form, the CDR3 reads TGTGCCAGCAGTGCCCAGCGGAATGAGCAGTTCTTC.

This clone appeared a few times. Additional DNA sequences in this sample encode the identical CDR3. The rearrangement joins TRBV18 to TRBJ1-5; TRBD1 aligns across 10 bases. CDR1 and CDR2 from the germline V gene are KGHSH and LQKENI. With V trimmed by 3 bases and J by 6 bases, 2 bases remained unmatched. CDR3 length: 14 amino acids. The CDR3 sequence is CASSPTGGGQPQHF. The CDR3 nucleotides read TGTGCCAGCTCACCGACAGGGGGCGGTCAGCCCCAGCATTTT.

For the CDR3, the DNA is TGTGCCAGCAGCCCTGCCTACGAGCAGTACTTC. It translates to CASSPAYEQYF. V usage is TRBV13 and J usage is TRBJ2-7; D gene unclear. The germline CDR1 and CDR2 sequences are PRHDT and FYEKMQ (reference sequence). The V and J ends lost 5 bases and 2 bases respectively, with 4 bases between them. The CDR3 extends over 11 amino acids.

This sequence joins TRBV18 and TRBJ2-7; 7 bases are shared with TRBD1. CDR1 KGHSH and CDR2 LQKENI come from the germline V gene. This CDR3 region has 15 residues. The V gene end was trimmed by 1 base and the J gene end by 3 bases; junction bases not matched to a gene: 6. The CDR3 DNA reads as TGTGCCAGCTCACCACTGAGGGACAGAAGCTACGAGCAGTACTTC. Translated, it gives CASSPLRDRSYEQYF.

The chain combines TRBV7-2 with TRBJ1-5; D is unresolved. This CDR3 spans 14 amino acids. The V end lost 1 base, the J end lost 6 bases, and 10 bases lay between the germline ends. Germline values: CDR1 SGHTA, CDR2 FQGNSA. In DNA form, the CDR3 reads TGTGCCAGCAGCTTAGATGCAGGTCTTCAGCCCCAGCATTTT. Translating gives CASSLDAGLQPQHF.

The chain uses TRBV5-4 and TRBJ2-1, with D unresolved. V gave up 6 bases and J gave up 0 bases, with 13 bases separating them. Germline CDR1 reads SGHNT; CDR2 reads YYREEE (reference sequence). The CDR3 covers 15 residues. The CDR3 protein is CASNSGSSSYNEQFF. DNA for the CDR3: TGTGCCAGCAATTCTGGGTCGAGCTCCTACAATGAGCAGTTCTTC. The variable domain in full, completed from reference TRBV5-4 and TRBJ2-1, reads ETGVTQSPTHLIKTRGQQVTLRCSSQSGHNTVSWYQQALGQGPQFIFQYYREEENGRGNFPPRFSGLQFPNYSSELNVNALELDDSALYLCASNSGSSSYNEQFFGPGTRLTVL.

This rearrangement joins TRBV6-5 to TRBJ1-2, with 10 nucleotides matching TRBD1. V shed 4 bases, J shed 2 bases, and the junction held 7 bases outside the gene matches. This CDR3 is built from 16 residues. Germline lookup yields CDR1 MNHEY and CDR2 SVGAGI. The CDR3 region is CASSSPPGQGNYGYTF. The CDR3 coding sequence is TGTGCCAGCAGTTCACCCCCGGGACAGGGGAACTATGGCTACACCTTC.

The chain combines TRBV28 with TRBJ2-1; weak D call: TRBD2 (6 bases). V was shortened by 7 bases and J by 8 bases, with 27 bases between the two germline ends. Germline values: CDR1 MDHEN, CDR2 SYDVKM. This CDR3 has 17 amino acids. CDR3 sequence: CASTSPMTSPFKDEQFF. The DNA of the CDR3 is TGTGCCAGCACCTCACCCATGACTAGTCCTTTTAAGGATGAGCAGTTCTTC.

This chain connects TRBV5-1 to TRBJ2-2; tentative D call: TRBD1 (5 bases). The CDR3 sequence is 15 residues long. Germline assignment: CDR1 SGHRS and CDR2 YFSETQ. With 8 bases removed from V and 3 bases from J, the gap between germline ends came to 17 bases. The CDR3 loop is CASAQGMVYTGELFF. CDR3 coding DNA: TGCGCCAGTGCCCAGGGTATGGTGTACACCGGGGAGCTGTTTTTT.

V gene TRBV7-9 combines with J gene TRBJ2-7; the match to TRBD2 covers 10 bases. Germline-derived CDR1 and CDR2 are SEHNR and FQNEAQ (reference sequence). V was pared by 5 bases and J by 2 bases, with 6 bases of the junction left unmatched. This CDR3 region has 15 residues. The CDR3 loop reads CASSLTSGTAYEQYF. CDR3 DNA sequence: TGTGCCAGCAGCCTCACTAGCGGGACAGCCTACGAGCAGTACTTC.

V and J are TRBV7-9 and TRBJ2-7; 9 bases match TRBD1. After removal of 4 bases from V and 2 bases from J, the junction contained 9 bases not matched to a gene. From germline, CDR1 is SEHNR and CDR2 FQNEAQ (reference sequence). The CDR3 has 16 residues. The DNA for the CDR3 is TGTGCCAGCAGCTCAAACCGGGACAGGGCAACCTACGAGCAGTACTTC. It specifies CASSSNRDRATYEQYF.

CDR3 loop: CASSNRGPEAFF. The CDR3 DNA sequence: TGTGCCAGCAGTAACAGGGGGCCTGAAGCTTTCTTT. The chain joins TRBV27 to TRBJ1-1; 9 nucleotides agree with TRBD1. Per germline, CDR1 MNHEY and CDR2 SMNVEV (reference sequence). CDR3 length: 12 amino acids. The trim removed 5 bases at V and 6 bases at J, leaving 1 base unmatched.

The V gene is TRBV7-9, the J gene TRBJ1-5, with unresolved D. Trimming removed 3 bases at V and 9 bases at J, with 9 bases between. CDR3 length equals 12 residues. Germline V lookup: CDR1 SEHNR, CDR2 FQNEAQ (reference sequence). The CDR3 region is CASSLEMGPQHF. The CDR3 nucleotides read TGTGCCAGCAGCTTGGAGATGGGGCCCCAGCATTTT. Full variable domain (rest looked up from reference TRBV7-9 and TRBJ1-5): DTGVSQNPRHKITKRGQNVTFRCDPISEHNRLYWYRQTLGQGPEFLTYFQNEAQLEKSRLLSDRFSAERPKGSFSTLEIQRTEQGDSAMYLCASSLEMGPQHFGDGTRLSIL.